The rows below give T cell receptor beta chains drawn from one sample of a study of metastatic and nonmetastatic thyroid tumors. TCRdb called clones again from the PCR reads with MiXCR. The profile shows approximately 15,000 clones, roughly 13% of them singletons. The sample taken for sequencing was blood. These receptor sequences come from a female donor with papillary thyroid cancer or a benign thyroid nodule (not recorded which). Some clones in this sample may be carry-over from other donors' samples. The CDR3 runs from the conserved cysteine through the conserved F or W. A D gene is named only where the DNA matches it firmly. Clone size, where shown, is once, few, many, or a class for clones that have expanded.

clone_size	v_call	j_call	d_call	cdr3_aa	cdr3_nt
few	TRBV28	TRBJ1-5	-	CDSSSSGTPQPQHF	TGTGACAGCAGTTCCTCCGGGACACCTCAGCCACAGCATTTT
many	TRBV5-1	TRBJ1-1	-	CASSLGGLANTEAFF	TGCGCCAGCAGCTTGGGGGGACTGGCGAACACTGAAGCTTTCTTT
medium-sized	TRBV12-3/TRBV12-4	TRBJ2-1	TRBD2	CASSLLREGQGQFF	TGTGCCAGCAGTTTACTAAGGGAGGGCCAAGGGCAGTTCTTC
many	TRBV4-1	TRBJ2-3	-	CASSPPGTDTQYF	TGCGCCAGCAGCCCCCCCGGGACAGATACGCAGTATTTT
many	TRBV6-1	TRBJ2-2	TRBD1	CASSPGTGATGELFF	TGTGCCAGCAGCCCCGGGACAGGGGCCACCGGGGAGCTGTTTTTT
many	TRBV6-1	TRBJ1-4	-	CASSEVQGPTNEKLFF	TGTGCCAGCAGTGAAGTCCAAGGGCCAACTAATGAAAAACTGTTTTTT
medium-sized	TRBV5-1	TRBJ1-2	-	CASSSDPGTANGYTF	TGCGCCAGCAGCTCTGACCCCGGGACGGCGAATGGCTACACCTTC
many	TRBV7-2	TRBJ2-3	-	CASSPNYSTDTQYF	TGTGCCAGCAGCCCTAACTATAGCACAGATACGCAGTATTTT
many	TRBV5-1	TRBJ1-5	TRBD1	CASSPTTGLQPQHF	TGCGCCAGCAGCCCTACGACAGGGCTTCAGCCCCAGCATTTT
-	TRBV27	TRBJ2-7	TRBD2	CSSSPSLRLAGGSYEQYF	TGCTCCAGCAGTCCCTCCCTAAGACTAGCGGGAGGGTCCTACGAGCAGTACTTC
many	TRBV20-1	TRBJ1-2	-	CSARESENPYGYTF	TGCAGTGCTAGGGAGTCCGAAAATCCCTATGGCTACACCTTC
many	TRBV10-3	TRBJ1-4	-	CAISDGGEGKLFF	TGTGCCATCAGTGACGGGGGGGAAGGAAAACTGTTTTTT
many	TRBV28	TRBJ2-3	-	CASSLFSGLADTQYF	TGTGCCAGCAGTTTATTCTCGGGACTTGCAGATACGCAGTATTTT
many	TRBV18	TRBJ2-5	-	CASSPLGETQYF	TGTGCCAGCTCACCACTGGGGGAGACCCAGTACTTC
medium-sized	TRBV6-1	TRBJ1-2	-	CASSEVFLTPYGYTF	TGTGCCAGCAGTGAAGTGTTCCTAACTCCCTATGGCTACACCTTC
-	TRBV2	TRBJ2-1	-	CASRGVEEFF	TGTGCCAGCAGAGGCGTAGAGGAGTTCTTC
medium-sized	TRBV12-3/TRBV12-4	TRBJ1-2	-	CASRHRVATF	TGTGCCAGCAGGCACAGGGTCGCCACCTTC
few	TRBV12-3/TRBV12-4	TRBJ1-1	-	CASGYRGTEAFF	TGTGCCAGCGGTTACAGAGGGACTGAAGCTTTCTTT
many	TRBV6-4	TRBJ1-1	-	CASRLIQGLGRANTEAFF	TGTGCCAGCAGACTAATACAGGGTCTGGGAAGGGCGAACACTGAAGCTTTCTTT
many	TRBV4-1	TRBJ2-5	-	CASSQGQEETQYF	TGCGCCAGCAGCCAAGGTCAGGAAGAGACCCAGTACTTC
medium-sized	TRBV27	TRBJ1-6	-	CASSFLYSPLHF	TGTGCCAGCAGTTTTCTATATTCACCCCTCCACTTT
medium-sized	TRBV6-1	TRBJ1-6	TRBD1	CASSPGQYNSPLHF	TGTGCCAGCAGTCCGGGACAGTATAATTCACCCCTCCACTTT
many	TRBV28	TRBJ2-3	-	CASSSLGINTQYF	TGTGCCAGCAGTTCCCTAGGAATAAATACGCAGTATTTT
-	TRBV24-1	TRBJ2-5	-	CASPVSRGIVRVGQETHYF	TGTGCCTCCCCCGTGTCCAGGGGCATCGTCCGGGTAGGACAAGAGACCCATTACTTC
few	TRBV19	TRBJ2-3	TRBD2	CASSMDLAGGPVDTQYF	TGTGCCAGTAGTATGGACCTAGCGGGAGGACCTGTGGATACGCAGTATTTT
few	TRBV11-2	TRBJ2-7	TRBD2	CASSITSGSSSSYEQYF	TGTGCCAGCAGCATAACTAGCGGGTCCTCGAGCTCCTACGAGCAGTACTTC
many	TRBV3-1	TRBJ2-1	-	CASSQAGDNEQFF	TGTGCCAGCAGCCAAGCTGGTGACAATGAGCAGTTCTTC
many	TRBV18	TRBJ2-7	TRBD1	CASSPGTGTYEQYF	TGTGCCAGCTCACCCGGGACAGGCACCTACGAGCAGTACTTC
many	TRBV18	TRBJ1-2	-	CASSPDSDYGYTF	TGTGCCAGCTCACCCGACAGTGACTATGGCTACACCTTC
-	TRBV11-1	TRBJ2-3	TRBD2	CASSLEGLAFLTDTQYF	TGTGCCAGCAGCTTAGAGGGACTAGCTTTCCTCACAGATACGCAGTATTTT